The 5 T cell receptor beta chains below come from one sample, sequenced in a study of T cell responses to AZD1222 COVID-19 vaccine. The assay was immunoSEQ multiplex PCR, and TCRdb's table has in-frame clones only and misses some. The sample records 54,000 or so clones, approximately 80% being singletons. The sequencing used peripheral blood, collected 28 days after the second AZD1222 dose. The receptors were sampled from an adult who received the AZD1222 COVID-19 vaccine.

This sequence joins TRBV2 and TRBJ2-5; the match to TRBD2 covers 14 bases. The germline V gene encodes CDR1 SNHLY and CDR2 FYNNEI. The length of the CDR3 is 16 residues. V lost 8 bases and J lost 4; bases outside the gene matches: 9. CDR3 loop: CASVGLAGVRVETQYF. The CDR3, as DNA: TGTGCCAGCGTGGGACTAGCGGGGGTCCGGGTAGAGACCCAGTACTTC. The whole variable domain, remainder taken from reference TRBV2 and TRBJ2-5, is EPEVTQTPSHQVTQMGQEVILRCVPISNHLYFYWYRQILGQKVEFLVSFYNNEISEKSEIFDDQFSVERPDGSNFTLKIRSTKLEDSAMYFCASVGLAGVRVETQYFGPGTRLLVL.

This clone appeared a single time. The CDR3 sequence is CASSLGQGYQPQHF. The CDR3 DNA sequence: TGTGCCAGCAGTTTAGGACAGGGTTATCAGCCCCAGCATTTT. This rearrangement joins TRBV28 to TRBJ1-5; 8 nucleotides agree with TRBD1. V was clipped by 2 bases and J by 5 bases; unmatched bases: 2. The CDR3 has 14 residues. Germline V lookup: CDR1 MDHEN, CDR2 SYDVKM.

The count of this clone is one. This chain connects TRBV9 to TRBJ2-1; TRBD1 or TRBD2 may be the D gene (6 bases each). Germline V gene sequence: CDR1 SGDLS, CDR2 YYNGEE. The CDR3 is made up of 14 amino acids. Trimming took off 2 bases at V and 2 bases at J, with 8 bases between the two ends. The CDR3 loop reads CASSVGGPYNEQFF. The DNA for the CDR3 is TGTGCCAGCAGCGTCGGGGGCCCCTACAATGAGCAGTTCTTC.

The CDR3 DNA reads as TGTGCCAGCAGCTTGACAGGGCGTAATGAAAAACTGTTTTTT. It specifies CASSLTGRNEKLFF. The rearrangement joins TRBV27 to TRBJ1-4; 7 nucleotides line up with TRBD1. This CDR3 has 14 amino acids. The germline CDR1 and CDR2 sequences are MNHEY and SMNVEV (reference sequence). V dropped 6 bases and J dropped 4; count of bases not matched to a gene: 5.

V is TRBV6-4 and J is TRBJ2-1, with TRBD2 as a possible D gene (6 bases). Germline CDR1 reads MRHNA; CDR2 reads SNTAGT. The V and J ends lost 0 bases and 3 bases respectively, with 9 bases between them. This CDR3 is built from 15 residues. The CDR3 spells CASSDSSGDYNEQFF. DNA for the CDR3: TGTGCCAGCAGTGACTCTTCGGGAGACTACAATGAGCAGTTCTTC.